These T cell receptor beta chains were read from a single sample in a study of T-cell reconstitution after alpha-beta-depleted transplantation in children. TCRdb independently ran MiXCR on the PCR reads; one entry per CDR3 protein. In the table there are over 200,000 distinct CDR3 sequences, roughly 11% of which are singletons. The sample was PBMCs, taken before TCRalphabeta/CD19-depleted stem cell transplant. The receptors come from a child less than two years old with acute myeloid leukemia, due to receive a stem cell transplant. Both conserved end residues are part of each CDR3. The order of the fields is CDR3 protein, CDR3 DNA, clone size, D gene, V gene, J gene. The D gene is left open where the match is weak. Size tells how often a clone was seen (once, few, many) or the class of an expanded clone, and some rows leave it out.

CASSQDSLNTGELFF,TGTGCCAGCAGCCAAGACTCTTTAAACACCGGGGAGCTGTTTTTT,many,-,TRBV6-2/TRBV6-3,TRBJ2-2
CASSLTGNNYGYTF,TGCGCGAGCAGCTTGACGGGCAATAACTATGGCTACACCTTC,-,-,TRBV5-1,TRBJ1-2
CASKGGNVDTEAFF,TGTGCCAGCAAAGGGGGCAACGTGGACACTGAAGCTTTCTTT,few,TRBD1,TRBV2,TRBJ1-1
CASSPLATSNTGELFF,TGCGCCAGCAGCCCCCTGGCGACTAGCAACACCGGGGAGCTGTTTTTT,many,TRBD2,TRBV5-1,TRBJ2-2
CSARGTVYEQYF,TGCAGTGCTAGGGGGACAGTCTACGAGCAGTACTTC,many,TRBD1,TRBV20-1,TRBJ2-7
CSARWGGRVQETQYF,TGCAGTGCTAGATGGGGCGGGAGGGTCCAAGAGACCCAGTACTTC,many,TRBD2,TRBV20-1,TRBJ2-5
CASSISVSTSGSSYNEQFF,TGTGCCAGTAGTATTTCCGTTTCGACTAGCGGGAGCTCCTACAATGAGCAGTTCTTC,-,TRBD2,TRBV19,TRBJ2-1
CASSQDLSGRGELFF,TGCGCCAGCAGCCAAGATCTGAGCGGGAGGGGGGAGCTGTTTTTT,many,TRBD2,TRBV4-1,TRBJ2-2
CSARVAGGQGQYQPQHF,TGCAGTGCTAGAGTTGCCGGAGGCCAGGGACAATATCAGCCCCAGCATTTT,many,-,TRBV20-1,TRBJ1-5
CASKPLAGQETQYF,TGTGCCAGCAAACCCTTAGCTGGTCAAGAGACCCAGTACTTC,many,-,TRBV27,TRBJ2-5
CASSGLFSPLHF,TGTGCCAGCAGTGGCCTTTTCTCACCCCTCCACTTT,many,-,TRBV25-1,TRBJ1-6
CSPAPGLAGGLANTGELFF,TGCAGTCCGGCTCCGGGCCTAGCGGGAGGCCTCGCGAACACCGGGGAGCTGTTTTTT,-,TRBD2,TRBV20-1,TRBJ2-2
CASSFRGNTGELFF,TGCGCCAGCAGCTTCAGGGGGAACACCGGGGAGCTGTTTTTT,many,-,TRBV5-1,TRBJ2-2
CASSKQAPYEQYF,TGTGCCAGCAGCAAACAGGCTCCATACGAGCAGTACTTC,many,-,TRBV28,TRBJ2-7
CSARYPRANSPLHF,TGCAGTGCTAGATATCCCCGGGCGAATTCACCCCTCCACTTT,many,-,TRBV20-1,TRBJ1-6
CASSPWGGGSPLHF,TGCGCCAGCAGCCCCTGGGGGGGTGGTTCACCCCTCCACTTT,few,-,TRBV5-1,TRBJ1-6
CAISEWGDRVNSPLHF,TGTGCCATCAGTGAGTGGGGTGACAGGGTTAATTCACCCCTCCACTTT,many,TRBD1,TRBV10-3,TRBJ1-6
CASSLRIRNTEAFF,TGTGCCAGCAGCTTACGTATTCGGAACACTGAAGCTTTCTTT,few,-,TRBV11-3,TRBJ1-1
CASKPKGPRYEQYF,TGTGCCAGCAAACCGAAGGGACCTCGTTACGAGCAGTACTTC,many,-,TRBV14,TRBJ2-7
CASRTGTGAWNEQFF,TGCGCCAGCAGGACCGGGACAGGGGCCTGGAATGAGCAGTTCTTC,many,TRBD1,TRBV5-1,TRBJ2-1
CSARVTGSGANVLTF,TGCAGTGCTAGAGTTACAGGGTCTGGGGCCAACGTCCTGACTTTC,-,-,TRBV20-1,TRBJ2-6
CASSEVGDEQFF,TGTGCCAGCAGTGAAGTGGGGGATGAGCAGTTCTTC,many,-,TRBV6-1,TRBJ2-1
CASSALLAEGGTDTQYF,TGTGCCAGCAGTGCACTCCTAGCGGAGGGGGGAACAGATACGCAGTATTTT,many,-,TRBV25-1,TRBJ2-3
CSARGGGSLYEQYF,TGCAGTGCTAGGGGTGGCGGGAGCCTTTACGAGCAGTACTTC,many,TRBD2,TRBV20-1,TRBJ2-7
CASSVAYEQYF,TGTGCCAGCAGTGTGGCCTACGAGCAGTACTTC,many,-,TRBV12-3/TRBV12-4,TRBJ2-7
CASSGGRDTEAFF,TGTGCCAGCAGCGGCGGACGGGACACTGAAGCTTTCTTT,many,-,TRBV9,TRBJ1-1
CASSSGTGASWTEAFF,TGTGCCAGCAGTTCCGGGACAGGGGCTTCTTGGACTGAAGCTTTCTTT,many,TRBD1,TRBV7-8,TRBJ1-1
CASSYPEGGEQFF,TGTGCCAGCAGTTACCCAGAGGGAGGGGAGCAGTTCTTC,many,TRBD2,TRBV6-2/TRBV6-3,TRBJ2-1
CASSFASFDRVEQYF,TGTGCCAGTAGTTTCGCCTCATTCGACAGGGTCGAGCAGTACTTC,-,TRBD1,TRBV19,TRBJ2-7
CASSPGTYSTDTQYF,TGTGCCAGCAGCCCCGGGACGTACAGCACAGATACGCAGTATTTT,many,-,TRBV9,TRBJ2-3
CAGSLVASGQETQYF,TGTGCCGGCAGCTTAGTTGCTAGCGGCCAAGAGACCCAGTACTTC,-,TRBD2,TRBV11-2,TRBJ2-5
CASSPRQVYGYTF,TGTGCCAGCTCACCAAGACAGGTCTATGGCTACACCTTC,many,-,TRBV18,TRBJ1-2
CASSLGQGHNEQFF,TGCGCCAGCAGCTTGGGACAGGGACACAATGAGCAGTTCTTC,many,TRBD1,TRBV5-1,TRBJ2-1
CSARGPSGGYEQYF,TGCAGTGCTAGAGGGCCTAGCGGGGGGTACGAGCAGTACTTC,few,TRBD2,TRBV20-1,TRBJ2-7
CSAIRAGSEQFF,TGCAGTGCTATTCGGGCAGGGAGTGAGCAGTTCTTC,many,-,TRBV20-1,TRBJ2-1
CASSQDGGLASRSAQYF,TGCGCCAGCAGCCAAGATGGGGGACTAGCAAGCCGGTCGGCGCAGTATTTT,many,TRBD2,TRBV4-3,TRBJ2-3
CASSLYRGGADTEAFF,TGTGCCAGCAGCTTGTACCGGGGGGGTGCGGACACTGAAGCTTTCTTT,many,-,TRBV7-2,TRBJ1-1
CSAPPAGLSNQPQHF,TGCAGTGCTCCTCCGGCGGGTTTAAGCAATCAGCCCCAGCATTTT,many,-,TRBV20-1,TRBJ1-5
CAISDEGPRNQPQHF,TGTGCCATCAGTGATGAGGGTCCTAGAAATCAGCCCCAGCATTTT,many,-,TRBV10-3,TRBJ1-5
CASNPSSF,TGTGCCAGCAACCCAAGTTCCTTT,many,-,TRBV12-3/TRBV12-4,TRBJ1-1
CAISESQGLAKNIQYF,TGTGCCATCAGTGAGTCTCAGGGATTGGCCAAAAACATTCAGTACTTC,many,-,TRBV10-3,TRBJ2-4
CSVENVQGNEQFF,TGCAGCGTTGAGAACGTCCAGGGCAATGAGCAGTTCTTC,few,-,TRBV29-1,TRBJ2-1
CSARLDGEQYF,TGCAGTGCTAGACTAGATGGGGAGCAGTACTTC,many,-,TRBV20-1,TRBJ2-7
CASSIQRGSSYEQYF,TGCGCCAGCAGCATCCAGCGGGGGTCCTCCTACGAGCAGTACTTC,-,TRBD2,TRBV5-1,TRBJ2-7
CASSSRGIGYTF,TGTGCCAGCAGTTCCCGAGGGATTGGCTACACCTTC,many,-,TRBV7-9,TRBJ1-2
CASRMGQSVTDTQYF,TGTGCCAGTAGAATGGGACAGTCGGTCACAGATACGCAGTATTTT,-,TRBD1,TRBV19,TRBJ2-3
CSVIGGFGELFF,TGCAGCGTTATAGGGGGCTTCGGGGAGCTGTTTTTT,few,TRBD1,TRBV29-1,TRBJ2-2
CSAIQGNEQFF,TGCAGTGCTATCCAGGGCAATGAGCAGTTCTTC,many,-,TRBV20-1,TRBJ2-1
CASRRGETQYF,TGTGCCAGCAGACGAGGAGAGACCCAGTACTTC,many,-,TRBV12-3/TRBV12-4,TRBJ2-5
CASTSYPFWGPTYNEQFF,TGTGCCAGCACTAGTTACCCTTTTTGGGGGCCCACCTACAATGAGCAGTTCTTC,many,-,TRBV6-2/TRBV6-3,TRBJ2-1
CASSPTSSPPTGELFF,TGTGCCAGCTCACCGACTAGCAGCCCTCCCACCGGGGAGCTGTTTTTT,many,TRBD2,TRBV18,TRBJ2-2
CASSPAGAGTDTQYF,TGTGCCAGCAGCCCAGCGGGAGCGGGCACAGATACGCAGTATTTT,-,TRBD2,TRBV2,TRBJ2-3
CASSFSYHGTGELFF,TGTGCCAGCAGTTTTTCTTACCACGGCACCGGGGAGCTGTTTTTT,many,-,TRBV12-3/TRBV12-4,TRBJ2-2
CASSYIGSEQYF,TGTGCCAGCAGCTACATAGGGTCCGAGCAGTACTTC,many,-,TRBV6-6,TRBJ2-7
CASSEAYPGLAALRAYNEQFF,TGTGCCAGCAGTGAAGCATACCCGGGACTAGCTGCACTTAGGGCCTACAATGAGCAGTTCTTC,few,TRBD2,TRBV6-1,TRBJ2-1